A selection of T cell receptor beta chains follows, all from one sample in a study of Siglec-9 on CD8 T cells in melanoma. Here immunoSEQ multiplex PCR was the method, and the copy in TCRdb shows in-frame clones only, minus some. The table lists tens of thousands of clones, about 80% of them singletons, with almost 6% in the top ten. The sample comprised Siglec-9- CD8+ T cells sorted from blood. The receptors originated from a human donor in good health. CDR3s include the opening cysteine and the closing phenylalanine or tryptophan. D genes are given only for firm matches. The size of a clone is reported for some rows only, either as once, few or many, or as a class for expanded clones.

once TRBJ2-7 - TRBV5-5 TGTGCCAGCAGCTTCCTTCAGGGGGGTGAGGCCTACGAGCAGTACTTC CASSFLQGGEAYEQYF
- TRBJ1-2 TRBD1 TRBV28 TGTGCCAGCAGGGGGGACAGGGGAACTTCACTCTATGGCTACACCTTC CASRGDRGTSLYGYTF
- TRBJ1-2 - TRBV14 TGTGCCAGCAGCCATGCAGCTAACTATGGCTACACCTTC CASSHAANYGYTF
- TRBJ2-7 - TRBV4-1 TGCGCCAGCAGCCAAGGTCGCGGGGACGAGCAGTACTTC CASSQGRGDEQYF
- TRBJ1-5 TRBD1 TRBV27 TGTGCCAGCAGTCTAACAGGGGATCCTAGCAATCAGCCCCAGCATTTT CASSLTGDPSNQPQHF
- TRBJ2-5 TRBD1 TRBV9 TGTGCCAGCAGCGGCCGGGACAGGGTGCAAGAGACCCAGTACTTC CASSGRDRVQETQYF
- TRBJ2-7 TRBD2 TRBV7-9 TGTGCCAGCAGCACACCCGCGGGGGGCAGGTCCTACGAGCAGTACTTC CASSTPAGGRSYEQYF
- TRBJ2-2 - TRBV19 TGTGCCAGTAGTATAGTAGAGGGACGGGAGCTGTTTTTT CASSIVEGRELFF
- TRBJ2-1 - TRBV6-1 TGTGCCAGCAATCCGGCCGGGGAGCAGTTCTTC CASNPAGEQFF
- TRBJ2-3 - TRBV12-5 TGTGCTAGTGGTTTGGAGGTGGGGACAGATACGCAGTATTTT CASGLEVGTDTQYF
- TRBJ1-1 - TRBV6-5 TGTGCCAGCAGTTACTCTTCTAGAGGCACTGAAGCTTTCTTT CASSYSSRGTEAFF
- TRBJ2-6 TRBD1 TRBV7-9 TGTGCCAGCAGCTTGACAGGGAGATACAGCTCTGGGGCCAACGTCCTGACTTTC CASSLTGRYSSGANVLTF
- TRBJ2-2 - TRBV30 TGTGCCACGAAAGGCGGGGAGCTGTTTTTT CATKGGELFF
- TRBJ2-5 - TRBV5-6 TGTGCCAGCAGCTTGGTACAGAAAGAGACCCAGTACTTC CASSLVQKETQYF
- TRBJ1-1 TRBD1 TRBV7-3 TGTGCCAGCAGCGCCGGACAGGGGGCGAACACTGAAGCTTTCTTT CASSAGQGANTEAFF
few TRBJ1-1 TRBD1 TRBV27 TGTGCCAGCAGTACCGACAGGGGATTGAACACTGAAGCTTTCTTT CASSTDRGLNTEAFF
- TRBJ1-2 - TRBV6-1 TGTGCCAGCAGTGAAGCGCAGAGGACAGCGAACTATGGCTACACCTTC CASSEAQRTANYGYTF
- TRBJ2-5 TRBD2 TRBV6-1 TGTACCGTTCCGAGAAGGGTCGGGGGGGAGACCCAGTACTTC CTVPRRVGGETQYF
- TRBJ2-1 TRBD1 TRBV6-1 TGTGCCAGCAGTGAAGCCGACGACAGGGCCATCGATGAGCAGTTCTTC CASSEADDRAIDEQFF
few TRBJ1-4 - TRBV6-1 TGTGCCAGCACGGGAAATGTGGGTGAAAAACTGTTTTTT CASTGNVGEKLFF
- TRBJ2-7 TRBD1 TRBV29-1 TGCAGCGTATTCGGGGGGACAGGGGTGGGCGAGCAGTACTTC CSVFGGTGVGEQYF
- TRBJ2-1 - TRBV13 TGTGCCAGCAGCTTAAGACTAGTCTCTCACAATGAGCAGTTCTTC CASSLRLVSHNEQFF
- TRBJ2-1 TRBD1 TRBV4-2 TGTGCCAGCAGCCCGACAGGGTACAATGAGCAGTTCTTC CASSPTGYNEQFF
- TRBJ2-1 TRBD2 TRBV19 TGTGCCAGTAGTATACGGGGGGCCTACAATGAGCAGTTCTTC CASSIRGAYNEQFF
once TRBJ2-1 - TRBV5-1 TGCGCCAGCAGCTTCGAAATGGGGAGAAGGAACTATGAGCAGTTCTTC CASSFEMGRRNYEQFF
- TRBJ2-3 - TRBV13 TGTGCCAGCACCCCGTCGGGCGGGGGCCTAGGGGGCGATACGCAGTATTTT CASTPSGGGLGGDTQYF
few TRBJ1-2 TRBD1 TRBV10-3 TGTGCCATCAGACCAGGGGGCTTCTATGGCTACACCTTC CAIRPGGFYGYTF
- TRBJ2-1 - TRBV2 TGTGCCAGCAGTGACCTGGACAATGAGCAGTTCTTC CASSDLDNEQFF
- TRBJ1-1 TRBD1 TRBV9 TGTGCCAGCAGCCTCGGGACAGAACAAGAAGCTTTCTTT CASSLGTEQEAFF
- TRBJ1-2 - TRBV9 TGTGCCAGCAGCGGGGCAGTCAGCTATGGCTACACCTTC CASSGAVSYGYTF
- TRBJ1-2 TRBD1 TRBV27 TGTGCCAGCAGTCCCGGGACAGGTTCCATCTATGGCTACACCTTC CASSPGTGSIYGYTF
- TRBJ1-2 - TRBV27 TGTGCCAGCAGTTTAGTGGCAGGAGCTAACTATGGCTACACCTTC CASSLVAGANYGYTF
- TRBJ2-7 - TRBV11-2 TGTGCCAGCAGCTTAGCAGAGATCTCCTACGAGCAGTACTTC CASSLAEISYEQYF
- TRBJ1-1 - TRBV28 TGTGCCAGCAGTTCACAGGGGAACACTGAAGCTTTCTTT CASSSQGNTEAFF
few TRBJ1-1 - TRBV7-6 TGTGCCAGCAGCTTAGCGCTACGGGGGGATTCTGAAGCTTTCTTT CASSLALRGDSEAFF
few TRBJ1-1 TRBD1 TRBV30 TGTGCCTGGAGCCATGGACAGGGACAGAACACTGAAGCTTTCTTT CAWSHGQGQNTEAFF
- TRBJ2-3 TRBD2 TRBV27 TGTGCCAGCAGTCCCAGCGGGGGGCGGGGAGATACGCAGTATTTT CASSPSGGRGDTQYF
- TRBJ2-5 - TRBV11-2 TGTGCCAGCAGCTTAGGTTCAGGTCAAGAGACCCAGTACTTC CASSLGSGQETQYF
- TRBJ2-1 - TRBV7-6 TGTGCCAGCAGCTTAGCGGGGGGGCGAGGCAATGAGCAGTTCTTC CASSLAGGRGNEQFF
- TRBJ2-3 - TRBV5-1 TGCGCCAGCAGCTTGGGAGAGCGCTTGGGGGCGGCCCGCACAGATACGCAGTATTTT CASSLGERLGAARTDTQYF
- TRBJ1-5 TRBD1 TRBV6-6 TGTGCCAGCAGTACCAGGGGGCGCGGGGATCAGCCCCAGCATTTT CASSTRGRGDQPQHF
- TRBJ1-2 - TRBV23-1 TGCGTCCCCCCAAGCAAAAAAAAACGGGCAGGGTGGTTTTCTTACAACTATGGCTACACCTTC CVPPSKKKRAGWFSYNYGYTF
- TRBJ2-3 - TRBV15 TGTGCCACCAGCAGTCAGGGGGGGACTAGCACAGATACGCAGTATTTT CATSSQGGTSTDTQYF
- TRBJ2-2 - TRBV19 TGTGCCAGTAGTCTCATAGGGAACACCGGGGAGCTGTTTTTT CASSLIGNTGELFF
- TRBJ1-5 - TRBV7-9 TGTGCCAGCAGCTTAGACTCCAGCCGGGGGCAGCCCCAGCATTTT CASSLDSSRGQPQHF
- TRBJ2-1 TRBD2 TRBV6-1 TGTGCCAGCAGGGGAAGCGGGAGGGCCTACAATGAGCAGTTCTTC CASRGSGRAYNEQFF
- TRBJ2-7 - TRBV6-1 TGTGCCAGCAGTGCCTGGACAGATACCTACGAGCAGTACTTC CASSAWTDTYEQYF
- TRBJ2-7 - TRBV2 TGTGCCAGCAGTGACGGGACTTACCACGAGCAGTACTTC CASSDGTYHEQYF
- TRBJ1-5 TRBD1 TRBV7-9 TGTGCCAGCAGCTTAATTGAGGACAGGGGTACAACCCAGCCCCAGCATTTT CASSLIEDRGTTQPQHF
- TRBJ2-5 - TRBV2 TGTGCCAGCAGTGGGGTCTTGGAGACCCAGTACTTC CASSGVLETQYF
- TRBJ2-5 - TRBV11-2 TGTGCCAGCAGCTTATCAGGGTGGGGAACCGAAGAGACCCAGTACTTC CASSLSGWGTEETQYF
medium-sized TRBJ1-2 - TRBV6-6 TGTGCCAGCAGTTCCAACTCCGGGACGTTCTATGGCTACACCTTC CASSSNSGTFYGYTF
- TRBJ2-7 - TRBV5-6 TGTGCCAGCACCCTCGCCGCGCTTAGCTCCTACGAGCAGTACTTC CASTLAALSSYEQYF
- TRBJ2-2 TRBD1 TRBV27 TGTGCCAGCACACCGGGACAGGCACCCTTTCAGAGGTCCGGGGAGCTGTTTTTT CASTPGQAPFQRSGELFF
- TRBJ2-1 TRBD1 TRBV7-9 TGTGCCAGCAGCACCTCGAACAGGGGAAAGGTCTACAATGAGCAGTTCTTC CASSTSNRGKVYNEQFF
- TRBJ2-5 - TRBV7-8 TGTGCCAGCAGCTTAGCGGGACATCAAGAGACCCAGTACTTC CASSLAGHQETQYF
- TRBJ2-7 - TRBV18 TGTGCCAGCTCACCGGATTTCGACAGGAGGATGGGCGAGCAGTACTTC CASSPDFDRRMGEQYF